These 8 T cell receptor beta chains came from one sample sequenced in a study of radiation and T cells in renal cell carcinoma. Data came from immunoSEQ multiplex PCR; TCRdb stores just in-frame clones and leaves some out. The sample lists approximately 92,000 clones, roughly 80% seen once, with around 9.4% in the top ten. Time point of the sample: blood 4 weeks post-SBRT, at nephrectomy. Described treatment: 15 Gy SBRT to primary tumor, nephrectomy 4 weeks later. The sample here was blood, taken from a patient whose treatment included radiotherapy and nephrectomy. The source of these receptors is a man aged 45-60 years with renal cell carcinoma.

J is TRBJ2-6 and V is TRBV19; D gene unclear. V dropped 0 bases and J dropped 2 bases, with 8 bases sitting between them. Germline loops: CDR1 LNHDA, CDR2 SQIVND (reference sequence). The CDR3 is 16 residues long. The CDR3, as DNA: TGTGCCAGTAGTATAGAAGGAAAAACTGGGGCCAACGTCCTGACTTTC. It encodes CASSIEGKTGANVLTF.

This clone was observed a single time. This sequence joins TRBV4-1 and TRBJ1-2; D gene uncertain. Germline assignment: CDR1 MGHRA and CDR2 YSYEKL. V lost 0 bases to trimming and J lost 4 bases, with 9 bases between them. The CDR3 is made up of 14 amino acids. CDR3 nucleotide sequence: TGCGCCAGCAGCCAAGATGTCACTATCTATGGCTACACCTTC. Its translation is CASSQDVTIYGYTF.

The CDR3 DNA is TGTGCCAGCTCTGACTCGGGGACCGGGGAGCTGTTTTTT. Translating it yields CASSDSGTGELFF. The gene calls are TRBV18 and TRBJ2-2; D possibly corresponds to TRBD2 (5 bases). The germline V gene has CDR1 KGHSH and CDR2 LQKENI. The CDR3 consists of 13 residues. The V gene lost 6 bases and the J gene lost 5 bases, with 10 bases spanning the gap. The full variable domain, with the rest looked up from reference TRBV18 and TRBJ2-2, is NAGVMQNPRHLVRRRGQEARLRCSPMKGHSHVYWYRQLPEEGLKFMVYLQKENIIDESGMPKERFSAEFPKEGPSILRIQQVVRGDSAAYFCASSDSGTGELFFGEGSRLTVL.

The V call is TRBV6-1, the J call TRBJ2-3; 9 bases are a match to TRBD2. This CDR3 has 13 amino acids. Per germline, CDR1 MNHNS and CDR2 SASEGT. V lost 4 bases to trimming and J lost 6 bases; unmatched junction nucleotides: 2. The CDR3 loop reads CASSGGGADTQYF. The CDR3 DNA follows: TGTGCCAGCAGTGGCGGGGGGGCGGATACGCAGTATTTT.

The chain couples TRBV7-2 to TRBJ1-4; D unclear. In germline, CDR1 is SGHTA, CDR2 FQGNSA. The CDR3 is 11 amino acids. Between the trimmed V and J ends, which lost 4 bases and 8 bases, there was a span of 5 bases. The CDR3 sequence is CASSYGEKLFF. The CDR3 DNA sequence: TGTGCCAGCAGCTACGGAGAAAAACTGTTTTTT.

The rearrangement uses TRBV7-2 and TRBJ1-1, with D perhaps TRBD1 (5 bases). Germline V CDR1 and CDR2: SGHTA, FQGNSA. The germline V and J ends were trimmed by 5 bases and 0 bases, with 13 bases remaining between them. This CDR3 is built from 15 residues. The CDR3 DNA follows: TGTGCCAGCAGCAGATCGACAGCCTTGAACACTGAAGCTTTCTTT. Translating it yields CASSRSTALNTEAFF.

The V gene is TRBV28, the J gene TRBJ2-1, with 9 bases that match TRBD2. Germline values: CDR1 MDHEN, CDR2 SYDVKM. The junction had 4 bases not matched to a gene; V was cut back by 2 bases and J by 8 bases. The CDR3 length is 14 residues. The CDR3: CASSLAGGPYEQFF. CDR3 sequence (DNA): TGTGCCAGCAGTTTAGCGGGAGGGCCATATGAGCAGTTCTTC.

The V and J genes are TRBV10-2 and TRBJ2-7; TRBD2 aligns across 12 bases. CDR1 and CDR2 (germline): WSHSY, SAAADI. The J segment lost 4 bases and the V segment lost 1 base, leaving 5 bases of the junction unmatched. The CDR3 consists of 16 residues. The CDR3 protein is CASSEFASGRAYEQYF. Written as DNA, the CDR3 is TGCGCCAGCAGTGAGTTTGCTAGCGGGAGGGCTTACGAGCAGTACTTC.